This section outlines one T cell receptor beta chain sequence together with its context. This record comes from a study of blood T cell repertoires in COVID-19. Source study methods: How many nucleated cells were present was estimated from reference gene primer amplification. Some clones are missing from TCRdb's copy, which holds only in-frame ones; the method was immunoSEQ multiplex PCR. V and J calls and clone size are copied from that table; D and trimming were computed from the DNA. The sample lists under 300,000 clones, about 79% occurring once. Trimming shortened V by 4 bases and J by 2 bases, and 8 bases separated the two germline ends. CDR1 and CDR2 from the germline V gene are LGHDT and YNNKEL (reference sequence). The CDR3 covers 13 residues.

Sequenced: peripheral blood. This receptor was taken from a woman aged 40-49 years who had recovered from COVID-19. The chain employs TRBV3-1 (or the pseudogene TRBV3-2) and TRBJ1-1, with D possibly matching TRBD1 (5 bases). CDR3: CASSLGGNTEAFF. Here the CDR3 DNA reads TGTGCCAGCAGCCTCGGGGGTAACACTGAAGCTTTCTTT.